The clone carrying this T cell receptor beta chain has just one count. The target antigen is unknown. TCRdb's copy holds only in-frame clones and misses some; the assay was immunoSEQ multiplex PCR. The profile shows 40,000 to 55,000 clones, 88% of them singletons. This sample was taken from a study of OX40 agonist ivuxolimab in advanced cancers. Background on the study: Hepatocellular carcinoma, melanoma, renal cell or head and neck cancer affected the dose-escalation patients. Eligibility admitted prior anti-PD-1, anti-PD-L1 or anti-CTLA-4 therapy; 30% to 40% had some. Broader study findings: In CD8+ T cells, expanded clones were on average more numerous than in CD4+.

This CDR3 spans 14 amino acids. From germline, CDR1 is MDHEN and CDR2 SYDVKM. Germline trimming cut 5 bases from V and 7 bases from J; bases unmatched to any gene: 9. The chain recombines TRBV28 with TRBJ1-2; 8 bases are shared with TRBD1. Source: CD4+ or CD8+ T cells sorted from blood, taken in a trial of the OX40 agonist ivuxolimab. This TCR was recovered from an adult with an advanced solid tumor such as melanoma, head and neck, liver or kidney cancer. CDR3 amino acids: CASSQGQALGGYTF. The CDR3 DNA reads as TGTGCCAGCAGTCAGGGACAGGCCCTGGGTGGCTACACCTTC.